This TCR beta chain was profiled in a study of identical twins. Overall study results and limits: Abundant beta clonotypes from cord blood bore fewer insertions; memory repertoires lacked this pattern. Researchers reported excess low generation probability among twin-shared out-of-frame alpha sequences.

MiXCR, run by TCRdb on the 5' RACE reads, gives a single entry per CDR3 protein. Counted here are some 240,000 distinct CDR3 sequences, about 8% occurring once; the ten biggest clones make up around 3%. Healthy Caucasian individuals made up all the donors. CDR1 LGHNA and CDR2 YSLEER come from the germline V gene. J lost 6 bases, V lost 0 bases, and 8 bases had no gene match. The CDR3 loop spans 17 amino acids. This clonotype was counted only a few times. Its antigen is as yet unknown. These data were also filed under a second study, of yellow fever vaccine responses in identical twins. This second study says: Convergence reportedly seemed to mark part of the twins' vaccine T cell response, with personalization marking the rest.

Specimen: CD8+ T cells sorted from blood. The sequence was obtained from a woman aged 18-30 years in good health. This chain connects TRBV4-3 to TRBJ2-1, with 10 bases identical to TRBD2. The CDR3 loop is CASSQDHLAGASNEQFF. CDR3 DNA: TGCGCCAGCAGCCAAGATCACCTAGCGGGAGCTAGCAATGAGCAGTTCTTC.